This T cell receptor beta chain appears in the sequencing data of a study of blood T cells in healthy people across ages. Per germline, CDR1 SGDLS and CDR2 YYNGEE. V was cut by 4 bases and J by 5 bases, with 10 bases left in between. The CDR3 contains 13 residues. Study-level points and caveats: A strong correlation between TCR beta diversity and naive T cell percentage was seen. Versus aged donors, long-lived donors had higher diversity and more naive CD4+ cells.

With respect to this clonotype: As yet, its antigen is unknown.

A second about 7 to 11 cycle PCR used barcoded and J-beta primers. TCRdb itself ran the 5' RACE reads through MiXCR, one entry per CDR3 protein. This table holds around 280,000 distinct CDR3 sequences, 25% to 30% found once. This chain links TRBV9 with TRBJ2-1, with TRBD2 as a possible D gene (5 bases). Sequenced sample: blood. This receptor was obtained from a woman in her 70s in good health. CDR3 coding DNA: TGTGCCAGCAGCAGGACGGGAAACAATGAGCAGTTCTTC. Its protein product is CASSRTGNNEQFF.